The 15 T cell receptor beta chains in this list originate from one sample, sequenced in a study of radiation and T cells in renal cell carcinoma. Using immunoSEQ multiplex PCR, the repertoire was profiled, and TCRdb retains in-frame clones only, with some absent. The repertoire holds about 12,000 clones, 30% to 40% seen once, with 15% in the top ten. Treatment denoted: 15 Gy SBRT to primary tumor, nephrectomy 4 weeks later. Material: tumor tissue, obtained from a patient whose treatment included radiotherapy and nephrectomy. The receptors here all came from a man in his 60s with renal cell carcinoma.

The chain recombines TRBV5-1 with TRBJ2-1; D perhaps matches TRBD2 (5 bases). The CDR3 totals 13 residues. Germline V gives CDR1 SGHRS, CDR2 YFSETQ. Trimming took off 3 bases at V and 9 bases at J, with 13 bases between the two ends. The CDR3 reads CASSSRPSSEQFF. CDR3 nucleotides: TGCGCCAGCAGCTCCCGACCTAGCAGTGAGCAGTTCTTC.

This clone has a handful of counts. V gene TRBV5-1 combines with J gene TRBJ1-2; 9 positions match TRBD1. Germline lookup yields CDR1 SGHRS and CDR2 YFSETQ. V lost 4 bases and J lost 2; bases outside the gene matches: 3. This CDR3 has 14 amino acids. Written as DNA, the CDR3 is TGCGCCAGCAGCGTAGGACAGGGGAACTATGGCTACACCTTC. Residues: CASSVGQGNYGYTF.

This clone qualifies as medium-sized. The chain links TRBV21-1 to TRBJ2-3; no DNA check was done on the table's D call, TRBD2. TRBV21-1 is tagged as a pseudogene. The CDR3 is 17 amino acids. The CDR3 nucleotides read TGTGCCAGCAGCAAGGGAGCGGGGGGATCTAGCACAGATACGCAGTATTTT. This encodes CASSKGAGGSSTDTQYF.

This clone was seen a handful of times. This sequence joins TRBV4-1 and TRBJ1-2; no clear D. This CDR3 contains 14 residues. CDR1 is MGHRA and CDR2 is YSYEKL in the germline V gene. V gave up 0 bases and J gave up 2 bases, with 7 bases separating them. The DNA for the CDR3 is TGCGCCAGCAGCCAAGATTCCAGAAACTATGGCTACACCTTC. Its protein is CASSQDSRNYGYTF.

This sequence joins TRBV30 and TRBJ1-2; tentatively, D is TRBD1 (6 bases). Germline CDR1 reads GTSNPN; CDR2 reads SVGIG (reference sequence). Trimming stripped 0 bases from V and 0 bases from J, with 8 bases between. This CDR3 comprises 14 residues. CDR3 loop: CAWSVRGANYGYTF. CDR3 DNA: TGTGCCTGGAGTGTGAGGGGGGCTAACTATGGCTACACCTTC.

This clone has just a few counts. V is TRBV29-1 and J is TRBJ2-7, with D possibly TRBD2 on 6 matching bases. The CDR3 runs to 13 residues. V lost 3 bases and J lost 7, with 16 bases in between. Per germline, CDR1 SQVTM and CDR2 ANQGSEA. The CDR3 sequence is CSVDLWGGDEQYF. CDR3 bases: TGCAGCGTTGATCTGTGGGGAGGAGATGAGCAGTACTTC.

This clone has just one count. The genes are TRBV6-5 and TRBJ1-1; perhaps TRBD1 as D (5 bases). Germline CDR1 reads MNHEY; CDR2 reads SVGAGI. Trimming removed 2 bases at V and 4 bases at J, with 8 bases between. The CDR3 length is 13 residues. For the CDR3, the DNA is TGTGCCAGCAGTTACGGAGGGGTCACTGAAGCTTTCTTT. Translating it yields CASSYGGVTEAFF.

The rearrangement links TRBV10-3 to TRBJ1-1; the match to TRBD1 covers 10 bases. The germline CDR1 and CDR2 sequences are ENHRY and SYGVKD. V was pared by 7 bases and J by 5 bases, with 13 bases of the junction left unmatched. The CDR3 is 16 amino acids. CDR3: CAITPGTGAGGTEAFF. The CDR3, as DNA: TGTGCCATCACCCCCGGGACAGGGGCCGGAGGAACTGAAGCTTTCTTT.

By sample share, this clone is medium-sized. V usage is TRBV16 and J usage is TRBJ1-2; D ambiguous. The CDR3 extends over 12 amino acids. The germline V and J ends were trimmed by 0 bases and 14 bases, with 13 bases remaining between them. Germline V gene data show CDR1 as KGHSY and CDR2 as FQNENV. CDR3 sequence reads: CASSQSLDSKTF. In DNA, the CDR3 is TGTGCCAGCAGCCAATCGTTGGATTCCAAAACCTTC. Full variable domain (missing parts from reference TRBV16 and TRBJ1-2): GEEVAQTPKHLVRGEGQKAKLYCAPIKGHSYVFWYQQVLKNEFKFLISFQNENVFDETGMPKERFSAKCLPNSPCSLEIQATKLEDSAVYFCASSQSLDSKTFGSGTRLTVV.

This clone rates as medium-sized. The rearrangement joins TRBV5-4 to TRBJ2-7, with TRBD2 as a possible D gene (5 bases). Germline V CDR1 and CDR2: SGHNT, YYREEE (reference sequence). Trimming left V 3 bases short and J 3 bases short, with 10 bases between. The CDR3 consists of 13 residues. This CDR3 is CASSSRGNYEQYV. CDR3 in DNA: TGTGCCAGCAGCTCACGAGGGAACTACGAGCAGTACGTC.

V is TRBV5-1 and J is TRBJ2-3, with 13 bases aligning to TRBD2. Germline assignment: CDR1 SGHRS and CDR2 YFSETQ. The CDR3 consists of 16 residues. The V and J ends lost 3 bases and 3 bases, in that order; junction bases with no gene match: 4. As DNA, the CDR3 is TGCGCCAGCAGCTGGACTAGCGGGGGTATTACAGATACGCAGTATTTT. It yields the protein CASSWTSGGITDTQYF.

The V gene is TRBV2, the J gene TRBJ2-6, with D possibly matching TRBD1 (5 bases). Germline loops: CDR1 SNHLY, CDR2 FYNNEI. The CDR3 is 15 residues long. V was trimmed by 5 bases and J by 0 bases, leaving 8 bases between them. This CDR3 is CASSRQGSGANVLTF. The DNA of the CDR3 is TGTGCCAGCAGTCGTCAGGGCTCTGGGGCCAACGTCCTGACTTTC.

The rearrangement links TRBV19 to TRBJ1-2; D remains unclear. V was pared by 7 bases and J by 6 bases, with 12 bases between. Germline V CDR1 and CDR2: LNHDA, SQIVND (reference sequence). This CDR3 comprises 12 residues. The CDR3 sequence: CASKVMEDGYTF. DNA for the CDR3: TGTGCCAGTAAGGTGATGGAAGATGGCTACACCTTC.

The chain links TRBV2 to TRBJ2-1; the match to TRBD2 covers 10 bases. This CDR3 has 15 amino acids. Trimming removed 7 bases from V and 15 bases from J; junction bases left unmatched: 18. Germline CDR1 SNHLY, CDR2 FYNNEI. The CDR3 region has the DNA TGTGCCAGCACTCCGAATGAACAGAGCGGGAGGGATTTGTTCTTC. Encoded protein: CASTPNEQSGRDLFF.

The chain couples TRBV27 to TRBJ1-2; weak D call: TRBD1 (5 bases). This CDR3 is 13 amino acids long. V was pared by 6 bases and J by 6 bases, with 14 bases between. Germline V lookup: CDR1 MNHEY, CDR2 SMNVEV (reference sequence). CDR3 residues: CASSGTGGNGYTF. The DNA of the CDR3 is TGTGCCAGCAGCGGGACGGGGGGTAATGGCTACACCTTC.